The rows below give T cell receptor beta chains drawn from one sample of a study of esophageal squamous cell carcinoma under preoperative chemotherapy. Each CDR3 protein gets one entry after TCRdb re-called the PCR reads with MiXCR. The table has 9,000 to 13,000 distinct CDR3 sequences, 63% seen once. Sample acquisition took place from a patient given preoperative chemotherapy. The source of these receptors is a human donor with esophageal squamous cell carcinoma. The donor label of this sample is uncertain. Both conserved end residues are part of each CDR3. The D gene is left open where the match is weak. A clone size is listed for some rows: how often the clone was seen (once, few, many), or a class if it is expanded.

cdr3_length: 15
j_call: TRBJ2-2
d_call: -
clone_size: -
v_call: TRBV6-1
cdr3_nt: TGTGCCAGCAGTCCTCCGGGACCCTACACCGGGGAGCTGTTTTTT
cdr3_aa: CASSPPGPYTGELFF

cdr3_length: 16
j_call: TRBJ2-3
d_call: -
clone_size: -
v_call: TRBV6-1
cdr3_nt: TGTGCCAGCAGTGTCTTGTGGGGAAGCGCCACAAATACGCAGTATTTT
cdr3_aa: CASSVLWGSATNTQYF

cdr3_length: 17
j_call: TRBJ2-1
d_call: TRBD2
clone_size: -
v_call: TRBV7-8
cdr3_nt: TGTGCCAGCAGCCCGGCTAGCGGGAGGCCGTCGGTCAATGAGCAGTTCTTC
cdr3_aa: CASSPASGRPSVNEQFF

cdr3_length: 13
j_call: TRBJ2-5
d_call: -
clone_size: few
v_call: TRBV6-5
cdr3_nt: TGTGCCAGCAGTTTCCAGACTGGGGAGACCCAGTACTTC
cdr3_aa: CASSFQTGETQYF

cdr3_length: 20
j_call: TRBJ2-5
d_call: -
clone_size: -
v_call: TRBV6-1
cdr3_nt: TGTGCCAGCAGCTCACGAGGTCTGGTCTCGGGGGTAGGGGCTCCAGAGACGCAGTATTTC
cdr3_aa: CASSSRGLVSGVGAPETQYF

cdr3_length: 14
j_call: TRBJ2-1
d_call: -
clone_size: -
v_call: TRBV6-4
cdr3_nt: TGTGCCAGCTATACTACAGCGGAGACGGGGGAGCAGTTCTTC
cdr3_aa: CASYTTAETGEQFF

cdr3_length: 12
j_call: TRBJ2-1
d_call: -
clone_size: -
v_call: TRBV6-5
cdr3_nt: TGTGCCAGCAGTTACACGAGCGATGAGCTGTTTTTC
cdr3_aa: CASSYTSDELFF

cdr3_length: 15
j_call: TRBJ2-3
d_call: -
clone_size: -
v_call: TRBV7-2
cdr3_nt: TGTGCCAGCAGCCTAACTAGCATCTCGACAGATACGCAGTATTTT
cdr3_aa: CASSLTSISTDTQYF

cdr3_length: 16
j_call: TRBJ2-4
d_call: -
clone_size: -
v_call: TRBV6-1
cdr3_nt: TGTGCCAGCAGCGAATCGGGGCGGTGCGCCAAAAACATTCAGTACTTC
cdr3_aa: CASSESGRCAKNIQYF

cdr3_length: 16
j_call: TRBJ1-1
d_call: TRBD1
clone_size: -
v_call: TRBV6-1
cdr3_nt: TGTGCCAGCAGCACCCGGACAGGGGCTCAGAACACTGAAGCTTTCTTT
cdr3_aa: CASSTRTGAQNTEAFF

cdr3_length: 16
j_call: TRBJ2-4
d_call: -
clone_size: -
v_call: TRBV6-1
cdr3_nt: TGTGCCAGCAGTGACTTGGGGGGAAGAGCCAAAAATACTCAGTACTTC
cdr3_aa: CASSDLGGRAKNTQYF

cdr3_length: 15
j_call: TRBJ2-2
d_call: TRBD1
clone_size: -
v_call: TRBV6-1
cdr3_nt: TGTGCCAGGAGCCTCCAGAGGGTGAACACAGGGGAGCTGTATTTT
cdr3_aa: CARSLQRVNTGELYF

cdr3_length: 13
j_call: TRBJ2-3
d_call: -
clone_size: -
v_call: TRBV6-1
cdr3_nt: TGTGCCAGCGGGGCCGAGGGCACAGATACGCAGTATTTT
cdr3_aa: CASGAEGTDTQYF

cdr3_length: 16
j_call: TRBJ2-4
d_call: TRBD2
clone_size: -
v_call: TRBV6-1
cdr3_nt: TGTGCCAGCAGCGAATTGGGGGGGTGCTACAAAGACACGCAGTACTTT
cdr3_aa: CASSELGGCYKDTQYF

cdr3_length: 17
j_call: TRBJ1-3
d_call: -
clone_size: large
v_call: TRBV6-1
cdr3_nt: TGTGCCAGCAGTGAAGCGCATGGGGGGAGCTCTGGAAACACCATATATTTT
cdr3_aa: CASSEAHGGSSGNTIYF

cdr3_length: 12
j_call: TRBJ2-1
d_call: -
clone_size: few
v_call: TRBV6-1
cdr3_nt: TGTGCCAGTTATTTTAGCCTCAATGAGCAGTTCTTC
cdr3_aa: CASYFSLNEQFF

cdr3_length: 22
j_call: TRBJ2-3
d_call: TRBD2
clone_size: -
v_call: TRBV6-1
cdr3_nt: TGTGCCAGCAGGGGGACTAAGCGGGGGCCGGGACTAGCGGGTGTGAACACAGAGGCGCTGTATTTT
cdr3_aa: CASRGTKRGPGLAGVNTEALYF

cdr3_length: 13
j_call: TRBJ2-7
d_call: -
clone_size: few
v_call: TRBV27
cdr3_nt: TGTGCCAGCAGGAGGCAGGGGCCCTACGAGCAGTACTTC
cdr3_aa: CASRRQGPYEQYF

cdr3_length: 16
j_call: TRBJ2-2
d_call: TRBD1
clone_size: -
v_call: TRBV7-2
cdr3_nt: TGTGCCAGCAGCTTAGTGGCAGGGGGGAACACCGGGGAGCTGTTTTTT
cdr3_aa: CASSLVAGGNTGELFF

cdr3_length: 15
j_call: TRBJ2-7
d_call: -
clone_size: many
v_call: TRBV6-6
cdr3_nt: TGTGCCAGCAGTTACGTGGAGGGTAGCTCCTACGAGCAGTACTTC
cdr3_aa: CASSYVEGSSYEQYF

cdr3_length: 16
j_call: TRBJ2-1
d_call: TRBD1
clone_size: -
v_call: TRBV6-5
cdr3_nt: TGTGCCAGCAGTTACGGAGGGACAGGGACCTACAATGAGCAGTTCTTC
cdr3_aa: CASSYGGTGTYNEQFF

cdr3_length: 13
j_call: TRBJ2-4
d_call: -
clone_size: -
v_call: TRBV6-1
cdr3_nt: TGTGCCAGGAGTGTGCGAGCCAAGGACACGCAGTACTTC
cdr3_aa: CARSVRAKDTQYF

cdr3_length: 16
j_call: TRBJ2-5
d_call: TRBD2
clone_size: -
v_call: TRBV7-9
cdr3_nt: TGTGCCAGCAGCTCCGGGACTAGCGGCTACGGAGAGACCCAGTACTTC
cdr3_aa: CASSSGTSGYGETQYF

cdr3_length: 15
j_call: TRBJ2-3
d_call: TRBD2
clone_size: -
v_call: TRBV10-2
cdr3_nt: TGCGCCAGCAGTGGAGGGACTAGCGGGAGCGATACGCAGTATTTT
cdr3_aa: CASSGGTSGSDTQYF

cdr3_length: 14
j_call: TRBJ2-1
d_call: TRBD2
clone_size: few
v_call: TRBV7-6
cdr3_nt: TGTGCCAGCAGCTTAGAACTAGCGGACAATGAGCAGTTCTTC
cdr3_aa: CASSLELADNEQFF

cdr3_length: 14
j_call: TRBJ2-3
d_call: TRBD1
clone_size: -
v_call: TRBV6-1
cdr3_nt: TGTGCCAGCAGCCTACAGGGGGCCACAGATACGCAGTATTTT
cdr3_aa: CASSLQGATDTQYF

cdr3_length: 16
j_call: TRBJ2-3
d_call: -
clone_size: -
v_call: TRBV6-1
cdr3_nt: TGTGCCAGCAGGGGATGGGGGGCAGGGGACCCAGATACGCAGTATTTT
cdr3_aa: CASRGWGAGDPDTQYF

cdr3_length: 13
j_call: TRBJ2-1
d_call: -
clone_size: -
v_call: TRBV6-1
cdr3_nt: TGTGCCAGCGGCCCTGGGGAGGCAGGGGAGCAGTTCTTC
cdr3_aa: CASGPGEAGEQFF

cdr3_length: 15
j_call: TRBJ2-4
d_call: -
clone_size: -
v_call: TRBV12-3/TRBV12-4
cdr3_nt: TGTGCCAGCAGTTTTGCAGGGACCTCAAACAATGAGCAGTACTTC
cdr3_aa: CASSFAGTSNNEQYF

cdr3_length: 15
j_call: TRBJ2-7
d_call: TRBD1
clone_size: -
v_call: TRBV6-5
cdr3_nt: TGTGCCAGCAGTTACTCGACAGGGGGGAAGAACGAGCAGTACTTC
cdr3_aa: CASSYSTGGKNEQYF

cdr3_length: 15
j_call: TRBJ2-1
d_call: TRBD2
clone_size: -
v_call: TRBV6-4
cdr3_nt: TGTGCCAGCAGTGAACTAGCGGGAGGGTACAATGAGCAGTTCTTC
cdr3_aa: CASSELAGGYNEQFF

cdr3_length: 14
j_call: TRBJ2-1
d_call: -
clone_size: -
v_call: TRBV6-1
cdr3_nt: TGTGCCAGCAGTCTGAAGGTAGGGCTTGTGGAGCAGTTCTTC
cdr3_aa: CASSLKVGLVEQFF

cdr3_length: 13
j_call: TRBJ1-2
d_call: -
clone_size: -
v_call: TRBV4-2
cdr3_nt: TGTGCCAGCAGCCAAGGGGGGTTCGATGGCTACACCTTC
cdr3_aa: CASSQGGFDGYTF

cdr3_length: 13
j_call: TRBJ2-1
d_call: TRBD2
clone_size: -
v_call: TRBV6-1
cdr3_nt: TGTGCCAGCAGTGTAGCGGGAGGGAATGAGCAGTTCTTC
cdr3_aa: CASSVAGGNEQFF

cdr3_length: 13
j_call: TRBJ2-1
d_call: -
clone_size: -
v_call: TRBV6-1
cdr3_nt: TGTGCCAGCAGTGAGGCGAACTCCGGGGAGCAGTTCTTC
cdr3_aa: CASSEANSGEQFF

cdr3_length: 13
j_call: TRBJ2-1
d_call: -
clone_size: few
v_call: TRBV6-1
cdr3_nt: TGTGCCAGCATTCGGGATCTCTACAATGAGCAGTTCTTC
cdr3_aa: CASIRDLYNEQFF

cdr3_length: 16
j_call: TRBJ2-3
d_call: -
clone_size: -
v_call: TRBV6-1
cdr3_nt: TGTGCCAGCCGCGAATTTGGGGGGTGCTCCACAAATACGCAGTATTTC
cdr3_aa: CASREFGGCSTNTQYF

cdr3_length: 15
j_call: TRBJ2-6
d_call: -
clone_size: -
v_call: TRBV6-4
cdr3_nt: TGTGCCAGCAGTGACGATAGGGCTGGGGCCAACGTCCTGACTTTC
cdr3_aa: CASSDDRAGANVLTF

cdr3_length: 16
j_call: TRBJ2-5
d_call: -
clone_size: -
v_call: TRBV6-5
cdr3_nt: TGTGCCAGCAGTTACGGTCGGGGAGGACAGGACCAGGCCCAGTACTTC
cdr3_aa: CASSYGRGGQDQAQYF

cdr3_length: 18
j_call: TRBJ2-5
d_call: -
clone_size: -
v_call: TRBV6-1
cdr3_nt: TGTGCCAGCAGTGAGAGGGCAGGGGGGGTTTGTGACACAGAGACCCAGTACTTC
cdr3_aa: CASSERAGGVCDTETQYF

cdr3_length: 15
j_call: TRBJ2-1
d_call: TRBD2
clone_size: -
v_call: TRBV11-3
cdr3_nt: TGTGCCAGCAGCTTACTAGCGGGAGTAAGCAATGAGCAGTTCTTC
cdr3_aa: CASSLLAGVSNEQFF

cdr3_length: 17
j_call: TRBJ2-1
d_call: -
clone_size: -
v_call: TRBV5-1
cdr3_nt: TGCGCCAGCAGCTTCGGGGCGCGGCTAGTGTGGCACAATGAGCAGTTCTTC
cdr3_aa: CASSFGARLVWHNEQFF

cdr3_length: 15
j_call: TRBJ2-5
d_call: -
clone_size: -
v_call: TRBV6-4
cdr3_nt: TGTGCCAGGGGTGACTGGGGCCGGGACCCAGATACCCAGTACTTC
cdr3_aa: CARGDWGRDPDTQYF

cdr3_length: 15
j_call: TRBJ2-4
d_call: TRBD2
clone_size: -
v_call: TRBV10-1
cdr3_nt: TGCGGCAGCAACCGGGGGGGGAGAGCCACAAACACGCAGTACTTC
cdr3_aa: CGSNRGGRATNTQYF